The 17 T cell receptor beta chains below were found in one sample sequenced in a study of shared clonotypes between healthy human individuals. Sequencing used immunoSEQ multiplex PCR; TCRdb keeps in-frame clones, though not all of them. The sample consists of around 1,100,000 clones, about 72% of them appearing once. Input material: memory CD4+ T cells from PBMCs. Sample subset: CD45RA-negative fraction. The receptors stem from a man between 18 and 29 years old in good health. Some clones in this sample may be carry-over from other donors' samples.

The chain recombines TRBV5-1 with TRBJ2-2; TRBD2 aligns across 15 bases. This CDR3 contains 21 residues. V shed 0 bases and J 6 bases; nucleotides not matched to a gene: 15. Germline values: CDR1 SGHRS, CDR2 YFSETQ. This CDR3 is CASSLASPGLAGGGGPGELFF. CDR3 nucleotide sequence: TGCGCCAGCAGCTTGGCCTCTCCGGGACTAGCGGGAGGAGGGGGCCCCGGGGAGCTGTTTTTT.

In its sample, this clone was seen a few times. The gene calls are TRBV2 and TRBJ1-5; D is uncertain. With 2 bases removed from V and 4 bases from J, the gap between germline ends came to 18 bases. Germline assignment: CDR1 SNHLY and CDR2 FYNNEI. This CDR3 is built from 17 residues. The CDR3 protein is CASSEFGPGRANQPQHF. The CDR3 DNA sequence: TGTGCCAGCAGTGAATTCGGTCCCGGCCGAGCTAATCAGCCCCAGCATTTT.

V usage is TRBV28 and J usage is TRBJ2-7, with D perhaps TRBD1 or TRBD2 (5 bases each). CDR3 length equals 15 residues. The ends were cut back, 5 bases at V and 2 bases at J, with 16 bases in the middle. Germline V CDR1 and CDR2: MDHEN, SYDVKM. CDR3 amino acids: CASSPFSGDPYEQYF. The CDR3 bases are TGTGCCAGCAGTCCCTTTTCCGGGGACCCCTACGAGCAGTACTTC.

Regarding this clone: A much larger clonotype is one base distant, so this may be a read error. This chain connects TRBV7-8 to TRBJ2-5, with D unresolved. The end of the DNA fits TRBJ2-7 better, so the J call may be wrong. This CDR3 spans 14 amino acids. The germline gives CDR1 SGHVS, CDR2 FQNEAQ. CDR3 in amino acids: CASSLGSFSYEQYF. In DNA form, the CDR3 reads TGTGCCAGCAGCCTCGGATCTTTCTCCTACGAGCAGTACTTC.

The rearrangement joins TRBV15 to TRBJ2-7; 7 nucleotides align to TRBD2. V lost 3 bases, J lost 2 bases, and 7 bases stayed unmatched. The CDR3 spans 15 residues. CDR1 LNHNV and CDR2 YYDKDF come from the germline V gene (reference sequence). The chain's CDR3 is CATSSRAGLAYEQYF. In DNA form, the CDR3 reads TGTGCCACCAGCAGCAGAGCGGGATTGGCCTACGAGCAGTACTTC.

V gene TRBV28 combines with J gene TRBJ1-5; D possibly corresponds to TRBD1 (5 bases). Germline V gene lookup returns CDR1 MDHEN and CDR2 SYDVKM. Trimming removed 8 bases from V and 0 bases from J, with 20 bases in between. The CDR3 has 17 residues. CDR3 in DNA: TGTGCCAGCTCCCACCAGGCTCGGGGGGTTAGCAATCAGCCCCAGCATTTT. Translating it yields CASSHQARGVSNQPQHF.

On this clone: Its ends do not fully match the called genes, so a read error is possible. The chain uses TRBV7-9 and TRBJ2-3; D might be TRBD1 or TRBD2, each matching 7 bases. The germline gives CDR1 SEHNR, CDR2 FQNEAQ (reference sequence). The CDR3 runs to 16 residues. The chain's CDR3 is CASSSGGQRYTDTQYF. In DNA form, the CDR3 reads TGTGCCAGTAGCTCGGGGGGACAGCGCTACACAGATACGCAGTATTTT.

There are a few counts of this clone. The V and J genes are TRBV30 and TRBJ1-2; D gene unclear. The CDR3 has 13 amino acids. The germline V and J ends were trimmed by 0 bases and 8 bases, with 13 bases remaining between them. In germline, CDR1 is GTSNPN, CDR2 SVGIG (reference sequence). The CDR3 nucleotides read TGTGCCTGGAGTGTTAGCGACTATGTAGGCTACACCTTC. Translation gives CAWSVSDYVGYTF.

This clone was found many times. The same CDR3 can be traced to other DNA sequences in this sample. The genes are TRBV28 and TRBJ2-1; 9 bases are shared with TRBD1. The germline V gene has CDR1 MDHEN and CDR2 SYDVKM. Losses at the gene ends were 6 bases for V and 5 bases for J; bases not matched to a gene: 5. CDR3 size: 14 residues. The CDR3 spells CASRRTGAHNEQFF. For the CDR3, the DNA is TGTGCCAGCAGGAGGACAGGGGCACACAATGAGCAGTTCTTC. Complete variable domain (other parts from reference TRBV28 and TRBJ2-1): DVKVTQSSRYLVKRTGEKVFLECVQDMDHENMFWYRQDPGLGLRLIYFSYDVKMKEKGDIPEGYSVSREKKERFSLILESASTNQTSMYLCASRRTGAHNEQFFGPGTRLTVL.

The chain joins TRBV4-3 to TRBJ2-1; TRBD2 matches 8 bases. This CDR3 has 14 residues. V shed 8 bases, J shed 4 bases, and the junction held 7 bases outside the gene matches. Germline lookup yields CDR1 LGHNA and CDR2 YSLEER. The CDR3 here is CASARASGYNEQFF. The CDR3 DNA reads TGCGCCAGCGCCAGGGCTAGCGGGTACAATGAGCAGTTCTTC.

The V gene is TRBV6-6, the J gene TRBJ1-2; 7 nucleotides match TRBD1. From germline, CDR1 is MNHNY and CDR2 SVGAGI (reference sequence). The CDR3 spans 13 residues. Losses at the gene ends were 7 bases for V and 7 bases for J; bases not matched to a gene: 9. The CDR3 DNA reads TGTGCCAGCATCCGTGACAGGGCGGGTGGCTACACCTTC. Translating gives CASIRDRAGGYTF.

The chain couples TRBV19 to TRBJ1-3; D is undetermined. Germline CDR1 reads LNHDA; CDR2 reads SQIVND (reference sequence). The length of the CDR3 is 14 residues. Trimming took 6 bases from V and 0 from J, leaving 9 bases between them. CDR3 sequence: CASRHIPSGNTIYF. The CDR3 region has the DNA TGTGCCAGTAGGCATATTCCCTCTGGAAACACCATATATTTT.

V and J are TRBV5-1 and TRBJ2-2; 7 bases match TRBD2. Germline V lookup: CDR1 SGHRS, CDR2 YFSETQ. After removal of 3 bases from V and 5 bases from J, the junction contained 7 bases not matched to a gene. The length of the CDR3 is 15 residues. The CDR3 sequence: CASSSRGGETGELFF. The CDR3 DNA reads TGCGCCAGCAGCTCCCGGGGAGGGGAGACCGGGGAGCTGTTTTTT.

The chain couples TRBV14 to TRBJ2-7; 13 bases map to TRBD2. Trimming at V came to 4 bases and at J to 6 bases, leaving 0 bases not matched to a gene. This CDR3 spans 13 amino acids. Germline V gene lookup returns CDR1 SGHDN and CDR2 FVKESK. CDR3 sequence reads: CASSRTSGSEQYF. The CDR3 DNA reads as TGTGCCAGCAGCCGGACTAGCGGGAGCGAGCAGTACTTC.

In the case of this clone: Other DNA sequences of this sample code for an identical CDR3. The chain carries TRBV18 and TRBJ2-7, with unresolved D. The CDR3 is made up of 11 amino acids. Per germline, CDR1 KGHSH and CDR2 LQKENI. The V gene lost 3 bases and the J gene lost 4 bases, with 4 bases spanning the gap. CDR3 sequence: CASSPLYEQYF. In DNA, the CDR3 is TGTGCCAGCTCACCCCTATACGAGCAGTACTTC.

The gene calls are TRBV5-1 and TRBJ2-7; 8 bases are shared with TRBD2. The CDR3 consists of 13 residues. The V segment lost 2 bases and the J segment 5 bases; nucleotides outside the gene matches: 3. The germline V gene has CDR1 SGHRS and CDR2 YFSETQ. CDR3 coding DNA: TGCGCCAGCAGCTTCGGAGCGGGAGACGAGCAGTACTTC. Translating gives CASSFGAGDEQYF.

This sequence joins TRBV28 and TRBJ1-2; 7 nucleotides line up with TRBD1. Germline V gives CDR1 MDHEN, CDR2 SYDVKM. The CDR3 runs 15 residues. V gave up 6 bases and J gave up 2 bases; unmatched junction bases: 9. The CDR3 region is CASRGTGTANYGYTF. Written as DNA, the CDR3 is TGTGCCAGCAGAGGGACCGGGACAGCCAACTATGGCTACACCTTC.